The T cell receptor (beta chain) under discussion was sequenced for a study of early T cells in non-severe SARS-CoV-2 infection. General observations from the study: VDJdb-based annotation leaned toward anti-spike CD8 responses and missed private and CD4 specificities.

The germline V gene has CDR1 SQVTM and CDR2 ANQGSEA. V lost 7 bases, J lost 5 bases, and 7 bases stayed unmatched. The CDR3 consists of 14 residues. Attachment of unique molecular identifiers to individual cDNA molecules was performed. Via MiXCR, TCRdb re-called the 5' RACE reads, giving one row per CDR3 protein. The top ten hold about 4.5% of the sample, which has 60,000 to 75,000 distinct CDR3 sequences, roughly 12% seen once. As concerns this clonotype: Antigen: not known.

The receptor was derived from an adult who was a healthcare worker with PCR-confirmed SARS-CoV-2 infection or an uninfected control (not recorded which). Sequencing input: whole blood. The chain uses TRBV29-1 and TRBJ2-1; the match to TRBD2 covers 11 bases. The CDR3 region is CSDLTSGSHNEQFF. The CDR3 DNA reads as TGCAGCGATCTCACTAGCGGGAGCCACAATGAGCAGTTCTTC.